These 17 T cell receptor beta chains came from one sample sequenced in a study of shared T cell receptors in the human thymus. Using immunoSEQ multiplex PCR, the repertoire was profiled, and TCRdb retains in-frame clones only, with some absent. The data show hundreds of thousands of clones, approximately 87% seen once. The data were also submitted as part of a second study, on human thymus T cells.

The sample was thymocytes. Source of these receptors: a boy in the first two years of life with a congenital heart defect.

The rearrangement links TRBV9 to TRBJ1-1; 11 bases are shared with TRBD1. The trim removed 4 bases at V and 1 base at J, leaving 6 bases unmatched. CDR3 size: 16 residues. CDR1 and CDR2 (germline): SGDLS, YYNGEE. This CDR3 is CASSPRTGGTNTEAFF. CDR3 DNA: TGTGCCAGCAGCCCGCGGACAGGGGGCACGAACACTGAAGCTTTCTTT.

The chain carries TRBV4-3 and TRBJ2-2; TRBD1 is a possible D gene (6 bases). The CDR3 has 15 amino acids. In germline, CDR1 is LGHNA, CDR2 YSLEER. V was cut by 6 bases and J by 0 bases, with 11 bases left in between. The CDR3 protein is CASRKTGTNTGELFF. CDR3 DNA: TGCGCCAGCAGGAAGACAGGCACGAACACCGGGGAGCTGTTTTTT.

The chain links TRBV7-8 to TRBJ2-7, with D perhaps matching TRBD2 (6 bases). This CDR3 is built from 16 residues. V gave up 1 base and J gave up 0 bases, with 13 bases separating them. Germline CDR1 and CDR2: SGHVS and FQNEAQ. CDR3 DNA: TGTGCCAGCAGCTTAGGCGGGGCCTCGAGCTCCTACGAGCAGTACTTC. This codes for CASSLGGASSSYEQYF.

The chain couples TRBV28 to TRBJ1-2, with 7 bases fitting TRBD1. Germline assignment: CDR1 MDHEN and CDR2 SYDVKM. The length of the CDR3 is 15 residues. V dropped 3 bases and J dropped 4; count of bases not matched to a gene: 8. The CDR3 spells CASSFVPGQLYGYTF. In DNA form, the CDR3 reads TGTGCCAGCAGTTTCGTCCCGGGACAGCTCTATGGCTACACCTTC.

The genes are TRBV15 and TRBJ2-5, with D possibly matching TRBD1 (5 bases). The CDR3 spans 16 residues. The ends were cut back, 0 bases at V and 1 base at J, with 12 bases in the middle. From germline, CDR1 is LNHNV and CDR2 YYDKDF (reference sequence). For the CDR3, the DNA is TGTGCCACCAGCAGAGATAACCATACAGGCCAAGAGACCCAGTACTTC. Translated: CATSRDNHTGQETQYF.

The chain has TRBV2 and TRBJ2-1, with 9 bases lining up with TRBD2. The J segment lost 9 bases and the V segment lost 2 bases, leaving 5 bases of the junction unmatched. CDR3 size: 14 residues. Germline values: CDR1 SNHLY, CDR2 FYNNEI. This CDR3 is CASSENSGRSEQFF. CDR3 in DNA: TGTGCCAGCAGTGAAAATAGCGGGAGAAGTGAGCAGTTCTTC.

This chain joins TRBV6-1 and TRBJ2-7; 9 bases fit TRBD2. The CDR3 spans 16 residues. V shed 0 bases, J shed 4 bases, and the junction held 7 bases outside the gene matches. The germline V gene has CDR1 MNHNS and CDR2 SASEGT. The CDR3: CASSEALVSGSYEQYF. DNA for the CDR3: TGTGCCAGCAGTGAAGCGCTTGTTAGCGGGAGTTACGAGCAGTACTTC.

The chain has TRBV19 and TRBJ1-4, with unresolved D. The CDR3 is made up of 16 amino acids. Between the trimmed V and J ends, which lost 5 bases and 4 bases, there was a span of 17 bases. Germline V gives CDR1 LNHDA, CDR2 SQIVND (reference sequence). The CDR3 sequence: CASSPDNRRFNEKLFF. For the CDR3, the DNA is TGTGCCAGTAGTCCCGATAACAGAAGATTTAATGAAAAACTGTTTTTT.

This chain links TRBV28 with TRBJ1-5; D uncertain. CDR3 length: 15 amino acids. The germline gives CDR1 MDHEN, CDR2 SYDVKM. Trimming removed 2 bases from V and 0 bases from J, with 8 bases in between. DNA for the CDR3: TGTGCCAGCAGTTTAACAGACTATAGCAATCAGCCCCAGCATTTT. Translating it yields CASSLTDYSNQPQHF.

The rearrangement links TRBV5-4 to TRBJ2-1, with TRBD1 matching 7 bases. CDR1 and CDR2 (germline): SGHNT, YYREEE (reference sequence). V lost 3 bases to trimming and J lost 4 bases; unmatched junction nucleotides: 1. The CDR3 has 13 amino acids. CDR3 sequence (DNA): TGTGCCAGCAGCTCGGACAGGTACAATGAGCAGTTCTTC. Protein sequence: CASSSDRYNEQFF.

This chain uses TRBV4-3 with TRBJ2-7; D perhaps matches TRBD2 (5 bases). The CDR3 has 15 residues. Per germline, CDR1 LGHNA and CDR2 YSLEER. V was pared by 4 bases and J by 3 bases, with 16 bases between. CDR3 sequence: CASSPGPGTFYEQYF. In nucleotides, the CDR3 is TGCGCCAGCAGCCCCGGACCGGGAACCTTCTACGAGCAGTACTTC.

This chain uses TRBV5-1 with TRBJ2-5; TRBD1 aligns across 12 bases. The CDR3 is 23 residues long. Trimming took 0 bases from V and 5 from J; bases not matched to a gene: 26. In germline, CDR1 is SGHRS, CDR2 YFSETQ. The CDR3 is CASSLALSRSENVRDRGQETQYF. DNA for the CDR3: TGCGCCAGCAGCTTGGCCCTGTCCCGCTCCGAGAATGTGAGGGACAGGGGGCAGGAGACCCAGTACTTC.

This chain joins TRBV6-5 and TRBJ2-3; maybe TRBD2 (6 bases). The CDR3 contains 14 residues. V gave up 6 bases and J gave up 3 bases, with 13 bases separating them. The germline CDR1 and CDR2 sequences are MNHEY and SVGAGI. CDR3 bases: TGTGCCAGCAGCGGGCGGGGTCGGACAGATACGCAGTATTTT. It is translated as CASSGRGRTDTQYF.

The rearrangement links TRBV29-1 to TRBJ1-1; tentatively, D is TRBD1 (6 bases). Germline V gene sequence: CDR1 SQVTM, CDR2 ANQGSEA. Trimming stripped 0 bases from V and 3 bases from J, with 17 bases between. This CDR3 is 16 amino acids long. The DNA for the CDR3 is TGCAGCGTTGAAGAGAGGGGTGACAGGTTCCACACTGAAGCTTTCTTT. Protein product: CSVEERGDRFHTEAFF.

The chain combines TRBV9 with TRBJ2-7; 9 bases agree with TRBD2. The CDR3 has 15 amino acids. Germline V gene sequence: CDR1 SGDLS, CDR2 YYNGEE. The trim removed 3 bases at V and 6 bases at J, leaving 10 bases unmatched. CDR3 nucleotide sequence: TGTGCCAGCAGCGGGGAGGCGGTAGCGGGAGTCGAGCAGTACTTC. It codes for CASSGEAVAGVEQYF.

This clone was seen just once. This chain links TRBV6-1 with TRBJ2-7; 7 positions agree with TRBD1. This CDR3 has 14 amino acids. Trimming took 6 bases from V and 2 from J; bases not matched to a gene: 7. Germline loops: CDR1 MNHNS, CDR2 SASEGT. CDR3 sequence (DNA): TGTGCCAGCAGCGCCGGCCAGGGGGCCTACGAGCAGTACTTC. This translates into CASSAGQGAYEQYF.

The gene calls are TRBV11-2 and TRBJ2-7; 7 nucleotides agree with TRBD1. Per the germline V gene, CDR1 is SGHAT and CDR2 is FQNNGV. This CDR3 spans 16 amino acids. V lost 4 bases, J lost 7 bases, and 16 bases stayed unmatched. CDR3 protein: CASSSDRAPLSGEQYF. As DNA, the CDR3 is TGTGCCAGCAGCTCCGACAGGGCACCCCTGTCGGGGGAGCAGTACTTC.